These 11 T cell receptor beta chains share one sample of origin, sequenced in a study of T cells in localized non-small cell lung cancer. TCRdb's copy holds only in-frame clones and misses some; the assay was immunoSEQ multiplex PCR. In the table there are 1,400 or so clones, about 15% of which are singletons. The sample here was normal lung tissue next to the tumor, taken before any cancer treatment. The receptor source for this set is a woman aged 35 to 70 with stage I lung adenocarcinoma.

This clone is large by share. This chain joins TRBV6-7 and TRBJ1-2; no clear D. TRBV6-7 belongs to the ORF category, with a function that is uncertain. V was clipped by 6 bases and J by 4 bases, with 6 bases between them. The CDR3 is made up of 11 amino acids. This CDR3 reads CASSLGYGYTF. In DNA, the CDR3 is TGTGCCAGCAGCCTTGGCTATGGCTACACCTTC.

This clone appeared a few times. The chain links TRBV28 to TRBJ1-2; D is unclear. Germline V lookup: CDR1 MDHEN, CDR2 SYDVKM. V lost 2 bases and J lost 4, with 5 bases in between. CDR3 size: 12 residues. CDR3 nucleotides: TGTGCCAGCAGTTTAGACGGCTATGGCTACACCTTC. Protein: CASSLDGYGYTF.

This clone ranks as medium-sized. CDR3 in amino acids: CASSLTGGGRLEQYF. The CDR3 coding sequence is TGTGCCAGCAGCTTGACAGGGGGCGGAAGGCTCGAGCAGTACTTC. The chain couples TRBV11-3 to TRBJ2-7; 10 bases line up with TRBD1. Germline V gives CDR1 SGHNT, CDR2 YENEEA. V lost 3 bases to trimming and J lost 6 bases; unmatched junction nucleotides: 8. This CDR3 has 15 amino acids.

The sample holds a few counts of this clone. This chain links TRBV6-8 with TRBJ2-5; D gene unclear. The CDR3 covers 14 residues. Germline-derived CDR1 and CDR2 are MNHGY and SAAAGT. Between the trimmed V and J ends, which lost 5 bases and 5 bases, there was a span of 15 bases. DNA for the CDR3: TGTGCCAGCAGTGCCCGGACGGTGGGTGAGACCCAGTACTTC. Translation gives CASSARTVGETQYF.

This clone appeared a few times. The genes are TRBV9 and TRBJ1-4; D is unclear. The germline CDR1 and CDR2 sequences are SGDLS and YYNGEE. CDR3 length equals 15 residues. With 4 bases removed from V and 1 base from J, the gap between germline ends came to 11 bases. CDR3 coding DNA: TGTGCCAGCAGCAGAGGCCCGGGAACTAATGAAAAACTGTTTTTT. Amino acid sequence: CASSRGPGTNEKLFF.

This clone has just a few counts. The chain couples TRBV18 to TRBJ1-1; possibly TRBD1 for D (5 bases). The V and J ends lost 3 bases and 2 bases respectively, with 13 bases between them. The CDR3 spans 15 residues. Germline CDR1 KGHSH, CDR2 LQKENI. The CDR3 DNA sequence: TGTGCCAGCTCACCCGAGAGGACACCCAACACTGAAGCTTTCTTT. It yields the protein CASSPERTPNTEAFF.

In its sample, this clone was seen a few times. The chain employs TRBV28 and TRBJ2-7; unclear D gene. V was cut by 6 bases and J by 5 bases, with 14 bases left in between. The V gene's germline CDR1 is MDHEN and CDR2 SYDVKM. The CDR3 is 13 residues long. The CDR3 reads CASSPPGLNEQYF. For the CDR3, the DNA is TGTGCCAGCAGCCCGCCAGGTCTCAACGAGCAGTACTTC.

J is TRBJ2-7 and V is TRBV15; 7 nucleotides match TRBD1. The V segment lost 1 base and the J segment 3 bases; nucleotides outside the gene matches: 12. The CDR3 has 17 amino acids. Germline V gene lookup returns CDR1 LNHNV and CDR2 YYDKDF (reference sequence). CDR3 in amino acids: CATSRGVYRGENYEQYF. The CDR3 DNA sequence: TGTGCCACCAGCAGAGGAGTGTACAGGGGAGAGAACTACGAGCAGTACTTC.

V is TRBV19 and J is TRBJ1-3, with D perhaps matching TRBD1 (6 bases). Trimming took off 7 bases at V and 3 bases at J, with 16 bases between the two ends. Germline V gene lookup returns CDR1 LNHDA and CDR2 SQIVND (reference sequence). The CDR3 consists of 15 residues. CDR3 DNA: TGTGCCAGTACCACCCGGACAGTTTTTGGAAACACCATATATTTT. Translated: CASTTRTVFGNTIYF. The whole variable domain, filled in from reference TRBV19 and TRBJ1-3, reads DGGITQSPKYLFRKEGQNVTLSCEQNLNHDAMYWYRQDPGQGLRLIYYSQIVNDFQKGDIAEGYSVSREKKESFPLTVTSAQKNPTAFYLCASTTRTVFGNTIYFGEGSWLTVV.

This clone is termed medium-sized. The V and J genes are TRBV11-3 and TRBJ2-5; 9 bases agree with TRBD1. Germline V gives CDR1 SGHNT, CDR2 YENEEA. With V trimmed by 5 bases and J by 4 bases, 5 bases remained unmatched. This CDR3 is built from 14 residues. CDR3 residues: CASSLGTGTETQYF. The CDR3 DNA reads TGTGCCAGCAGCCTGGGGACAGGGACAGAGACCCAGTACTTC. Drawing the rest from reference TRBV11-3 and TRBJ2-5, the complete variable domain is EAGVVQSPRYKIIEKKQPVAFWCNPISGHNTLYWYLQNLGQGPELLIRYENEEAVDDSQLPKDRFSAERLKGVDSTLKIQPAELGDSAVYLCASSLGTGTETQYFGPGTRLLVL.

The table lists this clone with a few counts. CDR3 protein: CASRQSYSGANVLTF. CDR3 nucleotide sequence: TGTGCCAGCAGACAGTCTTACTCTGGGGCCAACGTCCTGACTTTC. The chain links TRBV6-8 to TRBJ2-6, with D unclear. CDR3 length equals 15 residues. The germline V and J ends were trimmed by 6 bases and 0 bases, with 9 bases remaining between them. Germline values: CDR1 MNHGY, CDR2 SAAAGT.